This TCR beta chain stems from a study of blood T cells in healthy people across ages. A second roughly 6 to 12 cycle PCR used barcoded and J-beta primers. TCRdb redid the calling of the 5' RACE reads with MiXCR, one entry per CDR3 protein. Among 800,000 to 950,000 distinct CDR3 sequences listed, about 28% were seen once. The trim removed 3 bases at V and 10 bases at J, leaving 11 bases unmatched. Germline-derived CDR1 and CDR2 are KGHSH and LQKENI. The CDR3 runs 16 residues. Every sample yielded at least 6.5 million isolated PBMCs. This sample was shared with a second study, whose subject was T cells of mothers and their children. From that second work: Over 9.5 million reads per mother and about 3 million per child were obtained.

The sequenced sample consisted of blood. The sequence was collected from a woman aged 40 to 50 in good health. This chain links TRBV18 with TRBJ2-1; TRBD2 aligns across 11 bases. CDR3: CASSPPGTSGYHEQFF. The DNA for the CDR3 is TGTGCCAGCTCACCGCCCGGGACTAGCGGATACCACGAGCAGTTCTTC.